The rows below give T cell receptor beta chains drawn from one sample of a study of cytomegalovirus exposure and HLA in healthy donors. TCRdb's table, derived via immunoSEQ multiplex PCR, lists solely in-frame clones and lacks some. The sample includes about 200,000 clones, approximately 80% seen only once; the top ten take roughly a sixth. The sample taken for sequencing was PBMCs. The receptors shown here come from a man between 35 and 55 years old in good health and CMV-seronegative. Each CDR3 is given with its conserved first and last residue. Fields, in order: J gene, D gene, V gene, CDR3 protein. A D gene is named only where the DNA matches it firmly.

TRBJ2-7,TRBD1,TRBV7-8,CASSLAIGDRNF
TRBJ1-5,-,TRBV6-1,CASSTGNQPQHF
TRBJ2-1,TRBD1,TRBV5-1,CASSLSRTGVGEQFF
TRBJ1-5,TRBD1,TRBV9,CASSTSTGANQPQHF
TRBJ2-3,TRBD2,TRBV11-1,CASSSGTSGSDTQYF
TRBJ2-5,-,TRBV11-2,CASSLELGRETQHF
TRBJ2-1,TRBD2,TRBV30,CAWSSGLAGGNEQFF
TRBJ2-7,-,TRBV5-1,CASSLEPMESYEQYF
TRBJ2-1,TRBD2,TRBV5-1,CASSDSGRALNEQFF
TRBJ2-7,TRBD1,TRBV15,CATSRGRGGDRLGEQYF
TRBJ2-3,TRBD2,TRBV9,CASSAAASGLRSTDTQYF
TRBJ1-1,-,TRBV6-6,CASSATGFQTEAFF
TRBJ1-1,-,TRBV5-1,CASSLDGPPGTEAFF
TRBJ2-2,TRBD2,TRBV4-1,CASTEGTSGNTGELFF
TRBJ1-2,TRBD1,TRBV7-9,CASRDLVHRGLQNGYTF
TRBJ2-1,TRBD2,TRBV7-8,CASSLGGRAVDEQFF
TRBJ2-5,TRBD1,TRBV28,CASSLGQPGETQYF
TRBJ1-3,-,TRBV5-8,CASSLQGRGNTIYF
TRBJ2-1,TRBD1,TRBV7-6,CASSLRQGGPYNEQFF
TRBJ2-1,TRBD2,TRBV7-2,CASSFRAGGISSYNEQFF